This is a list of T cell receptor beta chains from one sample in a study of cytotoxic CD8 clonotypes in ibrutinib-treated CLL. Sequenced by immunoSEQ multiplex PCR; TCRdb stores in-frame clones only, minus some. The table has about 300,000 clones, roughly 76% seen once. The sample was PBMCs, taken at disease progression, from a patient treated with ibrutinib. Receptors were obtained from a human donor with chronic lymphocytic leukemia. CDR3s include the opening cysteine and the closing phenylalanine or tryptophan. D genes are given only for firm matches. The size field is filled for only some rows; it gives once, few, many or a size class.

>NA|TRBJ2-7|TRBV4-1|NA
CASSQPGQTYEQYF
TGCGCCAGCAGCCAACCCGGACAGACCTACGAGCAGTACTTC
>NA|TRBJ2-7|TRBV11-2|NA
CASSLFPGDEQYF
TGTGCCAGCAGCTTATTCCCAGGGGACGAGCAGTACTTC
>NA|TRBJ1-5|TRBV7-8|NA
CASSLEGQPQHF
TGTGCCAGCAGCTTAGAAGGCCAGCCCCAGCATTTT
>TRBD1|TRBJ1-6|TRBV6-6|NA
CASSYGRGRNSPLHF
TGTGCCAGCAGCTACGGCAGGGGGCGTAATTCACCCCTCCACTTT
>TRBD2|TRBJ2-2|TRBV11-1|NA
CASSFRLAGPGELFF
TGTGCCAGCAGTTTCCGACTAGCGGGTCCCGGGGAGCTGTTTTTT
>TRBD2|TRBJ2-7|TRBV13|NA
CASSLASGSYEQYF
TGTGCCAGCAGCTTAGCTAGCGGCTCCTACGAGCAGTACTTC
>TRBD1|TRBJ1-2|TRBV7-2|NA
CASSETGFYGYTF
TGTGCCAGCAGCGAGACAGGGTTTTATGGCTACACCTTC
>TRBD2|TRBJ2-7|TRBV4-1|NA
CASSHVGGAYEQYF
TGCGCCAGCAGCCATGTCGGGGGGGCCTACGAGCAGTACTTC
>TRBD1|TRBJ1-4|TRBV19|NA
CASSTGQGIREKLFF
TGTGCCAGTAGTACCGGACAGGGGATTAGAGAAAAACTGTTTTTT
>TRBD1|TRBJ2-1|TRBV19|NA
CASSTSEGDRGHNEQFF
TGTGCCAGTAGTACCTCCGAGGGGGACAGGGGGCACAATGAGCAGTTCTTC
>TRBD2|TRBJ2-1|TRBV18|NA
CASRTGLAGELDEQFF
TGTGCCAGCCGAACGGGACTAGCGGGAGAATTGGATGAGCAGTTCTTC
>TRBD2|TRBJ2-7|TRBV5-1|NA
CASSPGALARGGRNEQYF
TGCGCCAGCAGCCCAGGGGCCCTCGCGCGGGGGGGCCGGAACGAGCAGTACTTC
>NA|TRBJ1-2|TRBV5-4|NA
CASSLVGRGWHGYTF
TGTGCCAGCAGCTTGGTCGGCAGGGGATGGCATGGCTACACCTTC
>TRBD1|TRBJ2-6|TRBV13|few
CASSHVTYGQGGSGANVLTF
TGTGCCAGCAGCCACGTCACTTACGGACAGGGAGGATCTGGGGCCAACGTCCTGACTTTC
>TRBD2|TRBJ2-7|TRBV25-1|NA
CASILAGGPYSYEQYF
TGTGCCAGCATATTAGCGGGAGGGCCTTACTCCTACGAGCAGTACTTC
>NA|TRBJ2-2|TRBV25-1|NA
CASSVRNTGELFF
TGTGCCAGCAGTGTCCGGAACACCGGGGAGCTGTTTTTT
>NA|TRBJ1-2|TRBV6-4|NA
CASRPGINYGYTF
TGTGCCAGCAGGCCCGGGATAAACTATGGCTACACCTTC
>NA|TRBJ2-1|TRBV27|NA
CASSPSWVGTNEQFF
TGTGCCAGCAGCCCGAGTTGGGTGGGGACCAATGAGCAGTTCTTC
>NA|TRBJ2-1|TRBV6-1|NA
CASRGDYSSYNEQFF
TGTGCCAGCAGGGGAGACTATTCCTCCTACAATGAGCAGTTCTTC
>TRBD1|TRBJ2-3|TRBV12-5|NA
CASGLGQGADTQYF
TGTGCTAGTGGTTTGGGGCAGGGGGCAGATACGCAGTATTTT
>NA|TRBJ2-3|TRBV9|NA
CASSVEFRTDTQYF
TGTGCCAGCAGCGTAGAGTTTCGGACAGATACGCAGTATTTT
>TRBD1|TRBJ1-1|TRBV7-3|NA
CASRRTGSANTEAFF
TGTGCCAGCAGGAGGACAGGTTCGGCGAACACTGAAGCTTTCTTT
>NA|TRBJ2-3|TRBV6-5|NA
CASSALVGGDTQYF
TGTGCCAGCAGCGCGCTCGTCGGGGGAGATACGCAGTATTTT
>NA|TRBJ1-4|TRBV2|many
CASSPRQLANEKLFF
TGTGCCAGCAGCCCTAGACAGTTGGCTAATGAAAAACTGTTTTTT
>NA|TRBJ1-1|TRBV29-1|NA
CSALLTEEIEAFF
TGCAGCGCCCTTCTCACGGAGGAAATTGAAGCTTTCTTT
>NA|TRBJ2-7|TRBV7-8|NA
CASSLATQSVPYEQYF
TGTGCCAGCAGCTTAGCAACCCAATCCGTGCCCTACGAGCAGTACTTC
>TRBD2|TRBJ2-3|TRBV10-3|NA
CAIGGTSGHFTDTQYF
TGTGCCATCGGGGGGACTAGCGGCCATTTCACAGATACGCAGTATTTT
>NA|TRBJ1-4|TRBV6-1|NA
CASSESGGATFNEKLFF
TGTGCCAGCAGTGAAAGTGGGGGCGCAACCTTTAATGAAAAACTGTTTTTT
>NA|TRBJ2-5|TRBV27|NA
CASSPSGQETQYF
TGTGCCAGCAGTCCTAGTGGACAAGAGACCCAGTACTTC
>TRBD2|TRBJ2-5|TRBV11-3|NA
CASSSSGGPRRVQETQYF
TGTGCCAGCAGCTCTAGCGGGGGACCTCGACGGGTCCAAGAGACCCAGTACTTC
>NA|TRBJ2-7|TRBV7-9|NA
CASSLQGTNYEQYF
TGTGCCAGCAGCTTACAGGGGACGAACTACGAGCAGTACTTC
>TRBD1|TRBJ2-7|TRBV4-1|few
CASSQDSTGGSYYEQYF
TGCGCCAGCAGCCAAGATTCTACAGGGGGCTCTTACTACGAGCAGTACTTC
>NA|TRBJ2-3|TRBV11-2|NA
CASSFLGGASTDTQYF
TGTGCCAGCAGCTTTCTTGGAGGGGCTAGCACAGATACGCAGTATTTT
>NA|TRBJ1-5|TRBV18|few
CASSPRAEGDQPQHF
TGTGCCAGCTCACCACGGGCAGAGGGGGATCAGCCCCAGCATTTT
>NA|TRBJ1-1|TRBV5-1|NA
CASSLFGTSGTEAFF
TGCGCCAGCAGCTTGTTTGGGACAAGCGGCACTGAAGCTTTCTTT
>NA|TRBJ2-2|TRBV11-1|NA
CASSPSYTGELFF
TGTGCCAGCAGCCCCTCATACACCGGGGAGCTGTTTTTT
>NA|TRBJ2-1|TRBV10-3|NA
CAISQLAYNEQFF
TGTGCCATCAGCCAGCTGGCCTACAATGAGCAGTTCTTC
>NA|TRBJ1-2|TRBV4-1|NA
CASSQEGGGGIYGYTF
TGCGCCAGCAGCCAAGAAGGCGGGGGGGGGATCTATGGCTACACCTTC
>NA|TRBJ1-2|TRBV10-3|NA
CAISEEQGANYGYTF
TGTGCCATCAGTGAGGAACAGGGAGCTAACTATGGCTACACCTTC